This TCR beta chain was profiled in a study of cytomegalovirus exposure and HLA in healthy donors. In the study overall: Of roughly 400 genotyped donors, roughly 80% clustered with self-reported Caucasian donors. Study-wide results and limits: According to the study, around 150 TCR beta chains were cytomegalovirus-associated.

The length of the CDR3 is 16 residues. CDR1 is SEHNR, CDR2 FQNEAQ, per germline (reference sequence). J was trimmed by 7 bases and V by 4 bases; bases with no gene match: 9. Regarding this clone: The antigen is unknown.

PCR amplification relied on 60 Vbeta primers (plus 13 Jbeta primers). Profiling relied on immunoSEQ multiplex PCR, and the TCRdb table lists in-frame clones only, not all of them. The sample includes roughly 190,000 clones, roughly 73% of them seen just once. This clonotype was obtained from a woman in her twenties or thirties in good health and CMV-seronegative. Material for sequencing was PBMCs. The chain is built from TRBV7-9 and TRBJ1-6, with 8 bases fitting TRBD1. The CDR3 nucleotides are TGTGCCAGCAGCTCCACAGGGGGGGCGGAAAATTCACCCCTCCACTTT. Protein product: CASSSTGGAENSPLHF.